This TCR beta chain comes out of a study of blood T cell repertoires in COVID-19. Across the whole study: The origin of the acute and convalescent COVID-19 samples was the United States, Italy and Spain.

In the authors' methods: How many nucleated cells were present was estimated from reference gene primer amplification. Sequencing was performed with immunoSEQ multiplex PCR; in TCRdb, only in-frame clones are kept and a portion is missing. The V and J calls and clone size are taken from that table; D and trimming were inferred from the DNA. The table has 85,000 to 110,000 clones, approximately 90% seen once. The CDR3 consists of 15 residues. CDR1 and CDR2 (germline): SEHNR, FQNEAQ (reference sequence). Deletions cut 5 bases from V and 7 bases from J, with 17 bases between. The chain uses TRBV7-9 and TRBJ1-4; D possibly corresponds to TRBD1 (5 bases). This TCR came from a man aged 50-60 years in a cohort sampled during active COVID-19. Sequenced input: peripheral blood. Written as DNA, the CDR3 is TGTGCCAGCAGCAGAGGGGAGGAGAGGAGTGAAAAACTGTTTTTT. Translation gives CASSRGEERSEKLFF. The whole variable domain, filled in from reference TRBV7-9 and TRBJ1-4, reads DTGVSQNPRHKITKRGQNVTFRCDPISEHNRLYWYRQTLGQGPEFLTYFQNEAQLEKSRLLSDRFSAERPKGSFSTLEIQRTEQGDSAMYLCASSRGEERSEKLFFGSGTQLSVL.